The 17 T cell receptor beta chains below come from one sample, sequenced in a study of regulatory T cells in long-lasting Graves disease. As for time point: newly diagnosed GD, antithyroid drugs for less than 3 months. PBMC-extracted RNA yielded the TCR library. Arm-PCR with iRepertoire HTBI primers amplified the CDR3 regions for these TCR beta libraries. In TCRdb, the multiplex PCR reads were re-called with MiXCR into one record per CDR3 protein. The sample has 530,000 or so distinct CDR3 sequences, less than 15% seen once. This sample was shared with a second study, whose subject was T cells in Graves' hyperthyroidism and ophthalmopathy.

The sequencing here drew on peripheral blood mononuclear cells (PBMCs), taken at new diagnosis, from a patient treated with antithyroid drugs. These receptors were obtained from a man aged 30 to 39 with Graves disease.

This clonotype was counted ten times or more. This chain uses TRBV5-1 with TRBJ2-7; 8 bases map to TRBD2. Germline CDR1 reads SGHRS; CDR2 reads YFSETQ. V gave up 2 bases and J gave up 2 bases; unmatched junction bases: 6. CDR3 size: 15 residues. For the CDR3, the DNA is TGCGCCAGCAGCTTTGCATCCGGGGGGGCCTACGAGCAGTACTTC. Translating it yields CASSFASGGAYEQYF.

V and J are TRBV9 and TRBJ2-2, with a possible D match to TRBD2 (6 bases). This CDR3 is built from 14 residues. With 0 bases removed from V and 7 bases from J, the gap between germline ends came to 10 bases. The germline V gene encodes CDR1 SGDLS and CDR2 YYNGEE. Here the CDR3 reads CASSVAGAVGELFF. The CDR3 DNA reads TGTGCCAGCAGCGTAGCGGGAGCGGTCGGGGAGCTGTTTTTT.

This clonotype was detected ten times or more. J is TRBJ1-2 and V is TRBV29-1; D is ambiguous. This CDR3 region has 13 residues. V dropped 3 bases and J dropped 4 bases, with 12 bases sitting between them. The germline V gene encodes CDR1 SQVTM and CDR2 ANQGSEA. The CDR3 coding sequence is TGCAGCGTTGACGCGACGGAATCCTATGGCTACACCTTC. As protein: CSVDATESYGYTF.

This clonotype has ten or more counts. The gene calls are TRBV20-1 and TRBJ2-7; 9 bases are a match to TRBD2. Losses at the gene ends were 5 bases for V and 2 bases for J; bases not matched to a gene: 7. The CDR3 extends over 14 amino acids. Germline V CDR1 and CDR2: DFQATT, SNEGSKA (reference sequence). CDR3 coding DNA: TGCAGTGCTTTAAGCGGGAGGTACACCTACGAGCAGTACTTC. It yields the protein CSALSGRYTYEQYF.

This clonotype was seen a handful of times. The V and J genes are TRBV5-1 and TRBJ2-5, with 10 bases aligning to TRBD2. Per the germline V gene, CDR1 is SGHRS and CDR2 is YFSETQ. This CDR3 region has 19 residues. The trim removed 1 base at V and 1 base at J, leaving 13 bases unmatched. The CDR3: CASSLFQAASGRVQETQYF. The CDR3 DNA is TGCGCCAGCAGCTTGTTTCAGGCGGCGAGCGGGAGGGTCCAAGAGACCCAGTACTTC.

This clonotype was picked up many times. The V call is TRBV2, the J call TRBJ1-2; 7 bases line up with TRBD1. Germline trimming cut 5 bases from V and 7 bases from J; bases unmatched to any gene: 7. Germline CDR1 is SNHLY and CDR2 is FYNNEI. There are 13 residues in the CDR3. CDR3 bases: TGTGCCAGCAGTTCACCAGGGGGGGCTGGCTACACCTTC. Its protein is CASSSPGGAGYTF. Full variable domain (outside the CDR3, taken from reference TRBV2 and TRBJ1-2): EPEVTQTPSHQVTQMGQEVILRCVPISNHLYFYWYRQILGQKVEFLVSFYNNEISEKSEIFDDQFSVERPDGSNFTLKIRSTKLEDSAMYFCASSSPGGAGYTFGSGTRLTVV.

This clonotype has ten or more counts. The chain is built from TRBV2 and TRBJ2-3; tentatively, D is TRBD2 (7 bases). Germline loops: CDR1 SNHLY, CDR2 FYNNEI. The V and J ends lost 9 bases and 1 base respectively, with 11 bases between them. The CDR3 loop spans 13 amino acids. The CDR3 spells CARGAGGTDTQYF. The CDR3 nucleotides are TGTGCCAGGGGGGCGGGAGGCACAGATACGCAGTATTTT.

A word on this clonotype: A read error may explain this, as a much larger clone is one base away. The chain links TRBV30 to TRBJ1-5, with D possibly being TRBD1 (6 bases). The CDR3 is 14 amino acids. With 1 base removed from V and 5 bases from J, the gap between germline ends came to 12 bases. The germline gives CDR1 GTSNPN, CDR2 SVGIG (reference sequence). CDR3 in DNA: TGTGCCTGGAGTGGGAACAGGGACGATCAGCCCCAGCATTTT. Translation gives CAWSGNRDDQPQHF.

This chain joins TRBV12-3 or TRBV12-4 and TRBJ2-5; D unresolved. The CDR3 runs 14 residues. The ends were cut back, 3 bases at V and 0 bases at J, with 8 bases in the middle. The CDR3 nucleotides are TGTGCCAGCAGTTTTTCCACTTACCAAGAGACCCAGTACTTC. Translating gives CASSFSTYQETQYF.

This chain joins TRBV18 and TRBJ2-3; 8 nucleotides match TRBD2. CDR3 length equals 16 residues. CDR1 is KGHSH and CDR2 is LQKENI in the germline V gene. J was trimmed by 0 bases and V by 2 bases; bases with no gene match: 4. The CDR3 reads CASSPVAGTSTDTQYF. The CDR3 DNA is TGTGCCAGCTCACCAGTAGCGGGAACTAGCACAGATACGCAGTATTTT.

The chain carries TRBV20-1 and TRBJ2-1; 7 bases agree with TRBD2. Germline values: CDR1 DFQATT, CDR2 SNEGSKA (reference sequence). This CDR3 spans 15 amino acids. J was trimmed by 2 bases and V by 4 bases; bases with no gene match: 8. The chain's CDR3 is CSAIQAGRAYNEQFF. CDR3 nucleotide sequence: TGCAGTGCTATCCAAGCGGGAAGGGCCTACAATGAGCAGTTCTTC.

This clonotype was detected many times. The gene calls are TRBV5-5 and TRBJ2-2; D remains ambiguous. Germline CDR1 and CDR2: SGHKS and YYEKEE (reference sequence). This CDR3 is 14 amino acids long. V lost 4 bases and J lost 3, with 10 bases in between. The DNA for the CDR3 is TGTGCCAGCAGCAGGTCCGGCTACACCGGGGAGCTGTTTTTT. Encoded protein: CASSRSGYTGELFF.

This clonotype has more than one count but fewer than ten. V is TRBV19 and J is TRBJ2-7, with D possibly TRBD2 on 6 matching bases. There are 17 residues in the CDR3. Trimming removed 1 base at V and 9 bases at J, with 25 bases between. CDR1 and CDR2 (germline): LNHDA, SQIVND (reference sequence). The chain's CDR3 is CASSIGGGNPNRWGQYF. The CDR3 bases are TGTGCCAGTAGTATAGGAGGAGGGAACCCCAACCGCTGGGGGCAGTACTTC.

As to this clonotype: A junction end diverges from the germline sequence, so it may reflect a read error. V is TRBV4-1 and J is TRBJ1-1; D might be TRBD1 (5 bases). This CDR3 has 16 amino acids. Germline V gene data show CDR1 as MGHRA and CDR2 as YSYEKL. CDR3 in DNA: TGTGCCAGCAGCCAAGGGGTGAATCCCATTCCCGCTGAAGCTTTCTTT. Translating it yields CASSQGVNPIPAEAFF.

In this sample, this clonotype turned up many times. The chain recombines TRBV12-3 or TRBV12-4 with TRBJ2-1; D unclear. This CDR3 region has 12 residues. The V gene lost 4 bases and the J gene lost 5 bases, with 6 bases spanning the gap. CDR3 DNA sequence: TGTGCCAGCAGTTCCGTGCACAATGAGCAGTTCTTC. This gives the protein CASSSVHNEQFF.

The sample holds many counts of this clonotype. The V gene is TRBV12-3 or TRBV12-4, the J gene TRBJ1-4, with TRBD1 identical over 9 bases. The J segment lost 0 bases and the V segment lost 7 bases, leaving 12 bases of the junction unmatched. This CDR3 comprises 18 residues. The CDR3 loop reads CASTRTGTGRATNEKLFF. The CDR3 region has the DNA TGTGCCAGCACCCGCACCGGGACAGGGAGGGCAACTAATGAAAAACTGTTTTTT.

A remark on this clonotype: Possible read error: a much larger clone is one base away. The chain carries TRBV6-9 and TRBJ2-2; D is unclear. From germline, CDR1 is MNHGY and CDR2 SVAAGI. V lost 3 bases, J lost 3 bases, and 2 bases lay in between. This CDR3 has 12 amino acids. The CDR3 spells CASSYHTGELFF. The DNA for the CDR3 is TGTGCCAGCAGTTACCACACCGGGGAGCTGTTTTTT.